The 19 T cell receptor beta chains in this list originate from one sample, sequenced in a study of beta chain features in type 1 diabetes (dated by TCRdb to 2016 to 2018). The library was generated by the immunoSEQ multiplex PCR assay. The High Capacity cDNA Reverse Transcription Kit was used to reverse transcribe all of the isolated RNA, meaning that expressed TCRB transcripts were what got sequenced. TCRdb stores this immuneACCESS table with in-frame sequences only. Part of the clones is absent; in the studies checked, under half of the shortfall reflects unresolved V genes, and no reason is known for the rest. For this sample there are roughly 230,000 clones; 9.6% appear just once. The ten top clones hold about 0.03% of the sample. Sequencing was performed on naive CD4+ T cells from blood. What this sample's cell subset or site label stands for: true naive CD4+ T cells. All receptors derive from a woman aged 18-35 years in good health.

This clone appeared a few times. The chain recombines TRBV2 with TRBJ2-5, with TRBD2 matching over 9 bases. The CDR3 contains 16 residues. Germline V gene data show CDR1 as SNHLY and CDR2 as FYNNEI. The V and J ends lost 2 bases and 4 bases, in that order; junction bases with no gene match: 8. Written as DNA, the CDR3 is TGTGCCAGCAGTGAATTGCGGGGGGGCCCTGGAGAGACCCAGTACTTC. Residues: CASSELRGGPGETQYF.

This chain connects TRBV9 to TRBJ2-7; 10 bases map to TRBD2. Germline-derived CDR1 and CDR2 are SGDLS and YYNGEE. The CDR3 totals 17 residues. V lost 0 bases and J lost 6; bases outside the gene matches: 12. The DNA of the CDR3 is TGTGCCAGCAGCGTAGGGCCTAGCGGGGGCTTTTCCCTCGAGCAGTACTTC. Amino acid sequence: CASSVGPSGGFSLEQYF. Complete variable domain (other parts from reference TRBV9 and TRBJ2-7): DSGVTQTPKHLITATGQRVTLRCSPRSGDLSVYWYQQSLDQGLQFLIQYYNGEERAKGNILERFSAQQFPDLHSELNLSSLELGDSALYFCASSVGPSGGFSLEQYFGPGTRLTVT.

A few counts support this clone. The CDR3 protein is CASSLGGRVQTQYF. The CDR3 DNA is TGTGCCAGCAGCTTAGGGGGCAGGGTACAGACCCAGTACTTC. This chain uses TRBV7-8 with TRBJ2-5; a possible D gene is TRBD1 (5 bases). This CDR3 comprises 14 residues. Germline CDR1 SGHVS, CDR2 FQNEAQ. V lost 1 base to trimming and J lost 6 bases, with 12 bases between them.

The chain couples TRBV9 to TRBJ2-7; 12 bases agree with TRBD1. The V and J ends lost 1 base and 6 bases, in that order; junction bases with no gene match: 5. The CDR3 spans 15 residues. Per germline, CDR1 SGDLS and CDR2 YYNGEE. CDR3 DNA: TGTGCCAGCAGCGTAATGGGACAGGGGGCCTCCGAGCAGTACTTC. Its translation is CASSVMGQGASEQYF.

The rearrangement links TRBV4-2 to TRBJ2-1; 12 bases fit TRBD2. Germline V gives CDR1 LGHNA, CDR2 YNFKEQ. J was trimmed by 1 base and V by 0 bases; bases with no gene match: 4. The CDR3 length is 18 residues. The CDR3 spells CASSQDTSGRRSYNEQFF. The CDR3 bases are TGTGCCAGCAGCCAAGATACTAGCGGGAGGAGGTCCTACAATGAGCAGTTCTTC.

This clone showed up just a few times. The chain couples TRBV6-5 to TRBJ2-2; a weak D match, TRBD1 (5 bases). This CDR3 comprises 16 residues. Germline V gives CDR1 MNHEY, CDR2 SVGAGI. The ends were cut back, 0 bases at V and 7 bases at J, with 15 bases in the middle. CDR3: CASSYSSPGLVGELFF. In nucleotides, the CDR3 is TGTGCCAGCAGTTACTCGAGTCCAGGGTTGGTCGGGGAGCTGTTTTTT.

This sequence joins TRBV29-1 and TRBJ1-2; D is unresolved. There are 15 residues in the CDR3. The V gene's germline CDR1 is SQVTM and CDR2 ANQGSEA. V was clipped by 4 bases and J by 5 bases, with 20 bases between them. This CDR3 is CSVGPPVRLTYGYTF. The CDR3 DNA sequence: TGCAGCGTTGGCCCCCCTGTTCGATTGACTTATGGCTACACCTTC.

The chain is built from TRBV10-3 and TRBJ2-7; 9 bases are shared with TRBD1. Per the germline V gene, CDR1 is ENHRY and CDR2 is SYGVKD. The CDR3 contains 13 residues. Trimming at V came to 10 bases and at J to 5 bases, leaving 9 bases not matched to a gene. This CDR3 reads CANFRDRENEQYF. In nucleotides, the CDR3 is TGTGCCAACTTCCGGGACAGGGAGAACGAGCAGTACTTC.

The rearrangement links TRBV5-4 to TRBJ2-2; possibly TRBD2 for D (5 bases). CDR3 length: 13 residues. CDR1 SGHNT and CDR2 YYREEE come from the germline V gene (reference sequence). V was trimmed by 4 bases and J by 3 bases, leaving 7 bases between them. CDR3 nucleotides: TGTGCCAGCAGCCTGAGGGACACCGGGGAGCTGTTTTTT. It codes for CASSLRDTGELFF. Full variable domain (missing parts from reference TRBV5-4 and TRBJ2-2): ETGVTQSPTHLIKTRGQQVTLRCSSQSGHNTVSWYQQALGQGPQFIFQYYREEENGRGNFPPRFSGLQFPNYSSELNVNALELDDSALYLCASSLRDTGELFFGEGSRLTVL.

This clone was counted only a few times. J is TRBJ1-1 and V is TRBV6-5, with D possibly matching TRBD1 (6 bases). This CDR3 has 13 residues. CDR1 is MNHEY and CDR2 is SVGAGI in the germline V gene. Trimming pared 2 bases from V and 9 bases from J, leaving 13 bases between. CDR3 bases: TGTGCCAGCAGTTACCCTGGGACACCAAAAGCTTTCTTT. Residues: CASSYPGTPKAFF.

This clone was seen a handful of times. V gene TRBV5-1 combines with J gene TRBJ2-5; D ambiguous. Germline V gene sequence: CDR1 SGHRS, CDR2 YFSETQ. Trimming took 3 bases from V and 2 from J, leaving 14 bases between them. The CDR3 contains 15 residues. The CDR3 coding sequence is TGCGCCAGCAGCTCCTTGACAAGAATGCAAGAGACCCAGTACTTC. Translation: CASSSLTRMQETQYF.

V and J are TRBV18 and TRBJ2-7, with TRBD1 matching 11 bases. Germline V CDR1 and CDR2: KGHSH, LQKENI. J gave up 6 bases and V 2 bases, and 6 bases lay outside the gene matches. This CDR3 has 15 residues. The CDR3 reads CASSPKDRGQGEQYF. CDR3 coding DNA: TGTGCCAGCTCACCAAAGGACAGGGGGCAGGGCGAGCAGTACTTC. Supplemented by reference TRBV18 and TRBJ2-7, the full variable domain reads NAGVMQNPRHLVRRRGQEARLRCSPMKGHSHVYWYRQLPEEGLKFMVYLQKENIIDESGMPKERFSAEFPKEGPSILRIQQVVRGDSAAYFCASSPKDRGQGEQYFGPGTRLTVT.

V usage is TRBV6-6 and J usage is TRBJ2-1; 9 bases agree with TRBD2. CDR1 is MNHNY and CDR2 is SVGAGI in the germline V gene (reference sequence). The CDR3 spans 15 residues. V lost 2 bases, J lost 4 bases, and 3 bases stayed unmatched. As DNA, the CDR3 is TGTGCCAGCAGTTACGGCGGGGGGGGATACAATGAGCAGTTCTTC. Translation: CASSYGGGGYNEQFF.

The rearrangement links TRBV19 to TRBJ1-1; maybe TRBD1 (5 bases). CDR1 and CDR2 (germline): LNHDA, SQIVND (reference sequence). The CDR3 length is 14 residues. Trimming took off 5 bases at V and 1 base at J, with 11 bases between the two ends. The CDR3 DNA follows: TGTGCCAGTAGTCACCAGACAGCGAACACTGAAGCTTTCTTT. Its protein is CASSHQTANTEAFF.

The chain recombines TRBV29-1 with TRBJ2-7, with 7 bases matching TRBD1. Germline CDR1 and CDR2: SQVTM and ANQGSEA. The junction had 3 bases not matched to a gene; V was cut back by 7 bases and J by 0 bases. The CDR3 is made up of 12 amino acids. For the CDR3, the DNA is TGCAGCGGGGGACAGAGCTCCTACGAGCAGTACTTC. It yields the protein CSGGQSSYEQYF.

This clone turned up a few times. The CDR3 DNA follows: TGTGCCAGCACTAATTTCGCGCGCTACTACGAGCAGTACTTC. Amino acids: CASTNFARYYEQYF. V is TRBV6-1 and J is TRBJ2-7; D is ambiguous. This CDR3 comprises 14 residues. The V end lost 7 bases, the J end lost 3 bases, and 16 bases lay between the germline ends. The germline gives CDR1 MNHNS, CDR2 SASEGT.

This clone was seen a handful of times. The rearrangement joins TRBV5-1 to TRBJ2-3, with a possible D match to TRBD1 (6 bases). The CDR3 is 12 residues long. Germline V gene data show CDR1 as SGHRS and CDR2 as YFSETQ. V was pared by 3 bases and J by 6 bases, with 8 bases between. The DNA for the CDR3 is TGCGCCAGCAGCTATCAGGGGGATACGCAGTATTTT. It specifies CASSYQGDTQYF.

V and J are TRBV7-3 and TRBJ1-1; D is ambiguous. CDR1 and CDR2 (germline): SGHTA, FQGTGA. The CDR3 is 14 amino acids. V lost 1 base, J lost 5 bases, and 11 bases lay in between. The chain's CDR3 is CASSLSSSKTEAFF. In DNA form, the CDR3 reads TGTGCCAGCAGCTTAAGTTCCAGTAAGACTGAAGCTTTCTTT.

Only a few counts were recorded for this clone. The chain employs TRBV6-1 and TRBJ2-7; TRBD2 matches 7 bases. The CDR3 spans 13 residues. Losses at the gene ends were 4 bases for V and 7 bases for J; bases not matched to a gene: 7. Germline lookup yields CDR1 MNHNS and CDR2 SASEGT. CDR3 sequence (DNA): TGTGCCAGCAGTGCCGGGACTATTAGTGAGCAGTACTTC. Translation gives CASSAGTISEQYF.